This T cell receptor beta chain was sequenced for a study of STAT3 mutations in large granular lymphocyte leukemia. Notes on the study in general: A small but highly pathogenic clone may have been missed. In T-cell large granular lymphocyte leukemia, about half of patients showed multiple immunodominant subclonotypes.

This clone was recorded a few times. Antigen unknown. Each sample's TCRbeta library yielded on average about 38,000 productive templates. The table came from immunoSEQ multiplex PCR; TCRdb's copy has only in-frame clones and leaves some out. The sample shows approximately 2,000 clones, 20% to 25% of them seen only once. The receptor's source is a man in his fifties or sixties with T-cell large granular lymphocyte leukemia. Some clones in this sample may be carry-over from other donors' samples. Specimen: peripheral blood mononuclear cells.

The CDR3 here is CASSFVHEQYF. In nucleotides, the CDR3 is TGTGCCAGCAGCTTTGTCCACGAGCAGTACTTC. V is TRBV7-9 and J is TRBJ2-7; no clear D. The length of the CDR3 is 11 residues. Germline V gene lookup returns CDR1 SEHNR and CDR2 FQNEAQ (reference sequence). V was clipped by 3 bases and J by 5 bases, with 5 bases between them.